The clone carrying this TCR beta chain has only a few counts. This specimen belongs to a study of blood T cell repertoires in COVID-19. Turning to the study itself: Samples taken during acute and convalescent COVID-19 were collected in the United States, Italy and Spain.

The repertoire was sequenced with immunoSEQ multiplex PCR; TCRdb's copy has only in-frame clones and lacks some. The profile shows approximately 110,000 clones, roughly 85% of them singletons. Trimming removed 6 bases from V and 1 base from J, with 9 bases in between. Germline V gene data show CDR1 as MNHEY and CDR2 as SVGAGI. There are 13 residues in the CDR3. V usage is TRBV6-5 and J usage is TRBJ1-1; the D is unclear. This clonotype originated in a woman aged 60-75 years with acute or convalescent COVID-19. Source material: peripheral blood. CDR3 amino acids: CASRSRKNTEAFF. CDR3 nucleotides: TGTGCCAGCAGGAGCCGCAAGAACACTGAAGCTTTCTTT.